The present entry profiles one T cell receptor beta chain with its context. The CDR3 totals 14 residues. Germline assignment: CDR1 MNHEY and CDR2 SMNVEV (reference sequence). Trimming shortened V by 7 bases and J by 3 bases, and 16 bases separated the two germline ends. The record originates from a study of shared clonotypes between healthy human individuals. The assay was immunoSEQ multiplex PCR, and TCRdb's table has in-frame clones only and misses some. The sample consists of roughly 1 million clones, roughly 70% of them appearing once. Sequencing input: memory CD4+ T cells sorted from blood. Sample subset: CD45RA-negative fraction. The chain is built from TRBV27 and TRBJ2-7; the D gene is possibly TRBD2 (6 bases). The sequence came from a man aged 18-30 years in good health. CDR3: CASTPRGGVYEQYF. In DNA, the CDR3 is TGTGCCAGCACCCCCCGGGGCGGGGTCTACGAGCAGTACTTC.